Sequencing of this TCR beta chain was carried out in a study of sequential checkpoint blockade in melanoma. Whole-study context: Patients were randomized 1:1 to nivolumab-then-ipilimumab or ipilimumab-then-nivolumab first-line. TCRβ was sequenced from DNA of 90 or so pretreatment tumors. Each arm's sequence ended with maintenance nivolumab. Study-wide findings and caveats: PD-L1 staining and CD8+ counts, not mutational load, tracked tumor T-cell clonality.

This table comes from immunoSEQ multiplex PCR, and its TCRdb copy is limited to in-frame clones, with some not included. In the table there are fewer than 3,500 clones, roughly 23% of which are singletons. Sample share makes this clone medium-sized. What it recognizes is unknown. The treatment was: randomized to nivolumab then ipilimumab (arm A) or the reverse (arm B). There are 18 residues in the CDR3. Trimming removed 6 bases from V and 2 bases from J; junction bases left unmatched: 17. CDR1 and CDR2 from the germline V gene are MNHGY and SAAAGT. The clonotype comes from a human patient with melanoma. Some clones in this sample may be carry-over from other donors' samples. This chain links TRBV6-8 with TRBJ2-7, with TRBD2 identical over 9 bases. The sequenced sample was tumor tissue (inferred from file names), obtained from a patient given nivolumab and ipilimumab in sequence. The CDR3 protein is CASSHLGGSGGVAYEQYF. The CDR3, as DNA: TGTGCCAGCAGCCATCTGGGTGGTAGCGGGGGTGTGGCCTACGAGCAGTACTTC.